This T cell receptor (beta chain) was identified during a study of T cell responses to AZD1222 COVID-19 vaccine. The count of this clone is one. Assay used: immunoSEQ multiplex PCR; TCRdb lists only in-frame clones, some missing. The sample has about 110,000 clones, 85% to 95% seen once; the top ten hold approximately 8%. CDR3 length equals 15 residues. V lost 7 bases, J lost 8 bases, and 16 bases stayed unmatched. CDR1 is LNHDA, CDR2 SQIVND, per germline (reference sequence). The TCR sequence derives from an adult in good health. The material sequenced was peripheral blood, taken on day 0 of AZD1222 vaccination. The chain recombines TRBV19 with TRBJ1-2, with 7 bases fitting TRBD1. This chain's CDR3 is CASTGRTGSSMGYTF. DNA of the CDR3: TGTGCCAGTACCGGAAGGACAGGATCTTCTATGGGCTACACCTTC. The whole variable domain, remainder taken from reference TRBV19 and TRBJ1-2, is DGGITQSPKYLFRKEGQNVTLSCEQNLNHDAMYWYRQDPGQGLRLIYYSQIVNDFQKGDIAEGYSVSREKKESFPLTVTSAQKNPTAFYLCASTGRTGSSMGYTFGSGTRLTVV.